Listed here are 8 T cell receptor beta chains from one sample, sequenced in a study of shared clonotypes between healthy human individuals. Sequencing was performed with immunoSEQ multiplex PCR; in TCRdb, only in-frame clones are kept and a portion is missing. The repertoire holds about 2.3 million clones, with 85% to 95% as singletons. The specimen sequenced was naive CD4+ T cells from PBMCs. The subset is: CD45RA+ positively selected. The source of these receptors is a man aged 18 to 29 in good health. Some clones in this sample may be carry-over from other donors' samples.

This rearrangement joins TRBV5-4 to TRBJ2-5; TRBD1 matches 10 bases. There are 14 residues in the CDR3. Germline V gene data show CDR1 as SGHNT and CDR2 as YYREEE (reference sequence). Trimming removed 4 bases from V and 4 bases from J; junction bases left unmatched: 4. The CDR3: CASSPDRGRETQYF. CDR3 in DNA: TGTGCCAGCAGCCCGGACAGGGGGAGAGAGACCCAGTACTTC.

This chain links TRBV11-1 with TRBJ2-1, with D hard to call. The germline V gene encodes CDR1 SGHAT and CDR2 FQDESV (reference sequence). The V end was cut by 1 base, the J end by 12 bases, with 16 bases between. The CDR3 extends over 14 amino acids. The DNA of the CDR3 is TGTGCCAGCAGCTTAGAAAGACTTTTAGGTTTGCAGTTCTTC. It translates to CASSLERLLGLQFF.

The CDR3 reads CASIKEGGGYNEQFF. The CDR3 DNA follows: TGTGCCAGCATCAAGGAAGGGGGAGGGTACAATGAGCAGTTCTTC. The chain joins TRBV5-5 to TRBJ2-1; a possible D gene is TRBD2 (7 bases). The V end lost 6 bases, the J end lost 4 bases, and 17 bases lay between the germline ends. The CDR3 runs to 15 residues. CDR1 and CDR2 (germline): SGHKS, YYEKEE (reference sequence).

As concerns this clone: Other nucleotide sequences in the sample specify the same CDR3. The V gene is TRBV7-2, the J gene TRBJ1-2, with D possibly TRBD1 on 5 matching bases. Germline CDR1 and CDR2: SGHTA and FQGNSA. The CDR3 consists of 14 residues. Trimming removed 1 base from V and 2 bases from J, with 8 bases in between. CDR3 sequence: CASSLGGSNYGYTF. The DNA of the CDR3 is TGTGCCAGCAGCTTAGGGGGCTCAAACTATGGCTACACCTTC.

The V call is TRBV18, the J call TRBJ2-1; a possible D gene is TRBD1 (6 bases). The CDR3 extends over 15 amino acids. The V end lost 5 bases, the J end lost 3 bases, and 14 bases lay between the germline ends. Germline-derived CDR1 and CDR2 are KGHSH and LQKENI. CDR3 sequence (DNA): TGTGCCAGCTCAATGGGACAAGGATACTACAATGAGCAGTTCTTC. Translated, it gives CASSMGQGYYNEQFF.

The J gene is TRBJ2-1, the V gene TRBV7-3; no definite D call. The germline gives CDR1 SGHTA, CDR2 FQGTGA. CDR3 length equals 14 residues. V shed 3 bases and J shed 6 bases, with 12 bases lying between them. CDR3 loop: CASSLRGEVNEQFF. The CDR3 DNA reads as TGTGCCAGCAGCTTGAGAGGAGAGGTCAATGAGCAGTTCTTC.

The J gene is TRBJ2-1, the V gene TRBV27; D perhaps matches TRBD2 (5 bases). The CDR3 runs 15 residues. V was shortened by 1 base and J by 2 bases, with 9 bases between the two germline ends. Per the germline V gene, CDR1 is MNHEY and CDR2 is SMNVEV (reference sequence). CDR3 DNA sequence: TGTGCCAGCAGTTTATTAGGAGGAGCCTACAATGAGCAGTTCTTC. It codes for CASSLLGGAYNEQFF.

The rearrangement links TRBV11-2 to TRBJ1-6; 10 bases are shared with TRBD1. CDR1 and CDR2 (germline): SGHAT, FQNNGV. J lost 10 bases, V lost 2 bases, and 8 bases had no gene match. There are 16 residues in the CDR3. CDR3: CASSLLPGTGESPLHF. The CDR3 DNA sequence: TGTGCCAGCAGCTTACTCCCCGGGACAGGGGAGTCACCCCTCCACTTT.